This T cell receptor beta chain came from a study of beta chain features in type 1 diabetes. Whole-study results and caveats: TCRB CDR3s from Type 1 diabetes patients were moderately but significantly shorter in all four CD4+ subsets. Type 1 diabetes patients showed fewer insertions and more deletions at VDJ junctions. The cDNA sequencing approach could over-represent high-TCR-expressing cells.

The CDR3 spans 13 residues. CDR1 is SQVTM and CDR2 is ANQGSEA in the germline V gene. Losses at the gene ends were 4 bases for V and 5 bases for J; bases not matched to a gene: 6. Post-sort purity exceeded 98% for all sorted populations. This clone was detected only a few times. Its antigen is still unknown. The whole isolated RNA underwent reverse transcription, so sequencing captured expressed TCRB transcripts. Method: immunoSEQ multiplex PCR; TCRdb's copy keeps in-frame clones and lacks some. In the table there are about 740,000 clones, 10% to 15% of which are singletons. The sequence was collected from a man aged 18 to 35 with type 1 diabetes. The chain employs TRBV29-1 and TRBJ1-1; 8 bases align to TRBD1. The sample was naive CD4+ T cells from blood. CDR3 in DNA: TGCAGCGTTGCCAGGGGGCCGTGGACTGAAGCTTTCTTT. Amino acids: CSVARGPWTEAFF.